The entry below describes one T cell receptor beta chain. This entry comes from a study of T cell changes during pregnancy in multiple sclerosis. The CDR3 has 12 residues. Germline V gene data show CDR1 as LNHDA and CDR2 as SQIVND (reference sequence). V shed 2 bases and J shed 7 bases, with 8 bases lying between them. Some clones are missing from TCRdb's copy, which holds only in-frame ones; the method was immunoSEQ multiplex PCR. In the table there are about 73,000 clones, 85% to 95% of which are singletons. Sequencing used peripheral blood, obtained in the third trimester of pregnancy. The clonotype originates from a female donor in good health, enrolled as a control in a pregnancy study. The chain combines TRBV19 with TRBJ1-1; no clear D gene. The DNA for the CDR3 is TGTGCCAGTAGTATAACCGGGATTGAAGCTTTCTTT. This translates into CASSITGIEAFF.